This T cell receptor (beta chain) was documented in a study of CXCR3-negative and CXCR3-positive naive CD8 T cells. The wider study: Summed over all libraries, TRB reads came to about 140 million, with about 1.5 +/- 0.3 million per library.

The TRB libraries of cDNA were built by UMI-labeled 5' RACE. Using the 5' RACE reads, TCRdb records one entry per CDR3 protein without DNA. The table for this sample gives over 100,000 distinct CDR3 sequences. Comment on this clonotype: Its antigen is undetermined.

The CDR3 contains 15 residues. Germline assignment: CDR1 WSHSY and CDR2 SAAADI. Study results and limitations: Greater hydrophobicity was found in TRB CDR3s of CXCR3-positive naive cells than of CXCR3-negative naive cells. Naive subsets did not differ in surface CD5, and TRB CDR3 properties served to infer TCR strength.

The J gene is TRBJ2-7, the V gene TRBV10-2; TCRdb designates TRBD1, a call that cannot be tested without DNA. The receptor comes from a human donor in good health. Some clones in this sample may be carry-over from other donors' samples. Specimen: naive CXCR3+ CD8+ T cells from blood. Regarding subset: CD45RO-CCR7+CD27+CD95- naive CD8+ T cells expressing CXCR3 (TNR3+). The CDR3 reads CASSFAGTGSYEQYF.